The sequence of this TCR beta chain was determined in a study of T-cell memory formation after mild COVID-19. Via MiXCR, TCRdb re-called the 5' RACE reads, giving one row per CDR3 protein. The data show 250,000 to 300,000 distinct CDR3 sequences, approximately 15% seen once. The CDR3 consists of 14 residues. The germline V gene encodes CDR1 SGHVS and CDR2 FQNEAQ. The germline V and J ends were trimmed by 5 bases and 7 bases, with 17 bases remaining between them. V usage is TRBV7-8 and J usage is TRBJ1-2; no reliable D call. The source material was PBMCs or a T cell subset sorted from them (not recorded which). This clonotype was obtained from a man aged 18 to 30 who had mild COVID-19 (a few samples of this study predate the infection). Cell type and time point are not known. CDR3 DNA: TGTGCCAGCAGCCCTATTACGGGTGGCGGTGGCTACACCTTC. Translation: CASSPITGGGGYTF.